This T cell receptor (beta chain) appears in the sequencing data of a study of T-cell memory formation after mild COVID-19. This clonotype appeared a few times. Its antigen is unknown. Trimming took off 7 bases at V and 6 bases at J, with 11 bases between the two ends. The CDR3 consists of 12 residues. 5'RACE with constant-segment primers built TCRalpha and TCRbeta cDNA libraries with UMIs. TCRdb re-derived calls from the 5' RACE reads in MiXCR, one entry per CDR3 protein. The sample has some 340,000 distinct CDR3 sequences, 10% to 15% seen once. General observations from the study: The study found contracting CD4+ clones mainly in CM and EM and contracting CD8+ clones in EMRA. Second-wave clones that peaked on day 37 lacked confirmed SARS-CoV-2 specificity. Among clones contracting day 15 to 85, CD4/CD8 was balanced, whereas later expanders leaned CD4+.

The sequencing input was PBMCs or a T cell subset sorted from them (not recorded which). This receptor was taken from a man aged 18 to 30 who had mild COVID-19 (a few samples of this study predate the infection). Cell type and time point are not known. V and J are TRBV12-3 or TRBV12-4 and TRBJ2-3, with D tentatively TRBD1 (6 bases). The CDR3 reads CASTRTADTQYF. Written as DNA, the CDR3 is TGTGCCAGCACCAGGACAGCCGATACGCAGTATTTT.